Shown below are 21 T cell receptor beta chains from a single sample sequenced in a study of blood T cell repertoires in COVID-19. Sequencing used immunoSEQ multiplex PCR; TCRdb keeps in-frame clones, though not all of them. The sample has some 530,000 clones, approximately 83% seen once; the top ten hold 3.2%. The sequenced sample consisted of peripheral blood. These receptors all stem from a human donor in a cohort sampled during active COVID-19.

The V and J genes are TRBV18 and TRBJ1-6; 8 positions match TRBD1. From germline, CDR1 is KGHSH and CDR2 LQKENI. The CDR3 is 15 amino acids. Unmatched junction bases numbered 2, after V lost 2 bases and J lost 5 bases. CDR3 in amino acids: CASSPNRGNNSPLHF. The CDR3 DNA is TGTGCCAGCTCACCAAACAGGGGGAATAATTCACCCCTCCACTTT.

The chain joins TRBV5-1 to TRBJ2-2; 8 bases match TRBD2. CDR1 is SGHRS, CDR2 YFSETQ, per germline. V shed 4 bases, J shed 3 bases, and the junction held 17 bases outside the gene matches. This CDR3 comprises 19 residues. CDR3 sequence (DNA): TGCGCCAGCAGCCTCTATCTCACCGGCGGGAGGCCCGACACCGGGGAGCTGTTTTTT. Translating it yields CASSLYLTGGRPDTGELFF.

The chain links TRBV2 to TRBJ1-4; perhaps TRBD1 as D (6 bases). Germline values: CDR1 SNHLY, CDR2 FYNNEI. Between the trimmed V and J ends, which lost 9 bases and 6 bases, there was a span of 14 bases. The CDR3 is made up of 13 amino acids. In DNA, the CDR3 is TGTGCCAGTTCAGGGGAGAGGTATGAAAAACTGTTTTTT. This encodes CASSGERYEKLFF.

The chain joins TRBV5-1 to TRBJ1-2; D gene ambiguous. Per germline, CDR1 SGHRS and CDR2 YFSETQ. Trimming cost V 0 bases and J 4 bases, with 13 bases left between them. The CDR3 covers 15 residues. CDR3 sequence: CASSLAGETTYGYTF. CDR3 sequence (DNA): TGCGCCAGCAGCTTGGCCGGGGAGACCACCTATGGCTACACCTTC.

The chain recombines TRBV14 with TRBJ1-2; 12 bases line up with TRBD1. Germline values: CDR1 SGHDN, CDR2 FVKESK. The junction had 1 base not matched to a gene; V was cut back by 3 bases and J by 5 bases. CDR3 length equals 14 residues. CDR3 protein: CASSQGQGAYGYTF. The CDR3 nucleotides read TGTGCCAGCAGCCAGGGACAGGGGGCGTATGGCTACACCTTC.

The rearrangement joins TRBV7-2 to TRBJ1-1; D may be TRBD1 (5 bases). Trimming took off 1 base at V and 5 bases at J, with 14 bases between the two ends. CDR3 length: 15 residues. Germline V gene sequence: CDR1 SGHTA, CDR2 FQGNSA. The CDR3 bases are TGTGCCAGCAGCTTAGGGGCAGGGATTGGTACTGAAGCTTTCTTT. Translation gives CASSLGAGIGTEAFF. The full variable domain, its missing parts supplied by reference TRBV7-2 and TRBJ1-1, is GAGVSQSPSNKVTEKGKDVELRCDPISGHTALYWYRQSLGQGLEFLIYFQGNSAPDKSGLPSDRFSAERTGGSVSTLTIQRTQQEDSAVYLCASSLGAGIGTEAFFGQGTRLTVV.

V gene TRBV19 combines with J gene TRBJ2-1; TRBD2 agrees at 16 bases. The CDR3 has 19 amino acids. The J segment lost 9 bases and the V segment lost 4 bases, leaving 15 bases of the junction unmatched. The germline V gene encodes CDR1 LNHDA and CDR2 SQIVND (reference sequence). CDR3 in DNA: TGTGCCAGTAGTACGCCGGGACTAGCGGGAGGGCGGGTCGTAGGTGAGCAGTTCTTC. It is translated as CASSTPGLAGGRVVGEQFF.

The V and J genes are TRBV9 and TRBJ2-5; D unclear. Germline CDR1 reads SGDLS; CDR2 reads YYNGEE. The CDR3 is made up of 14 amino acids. Between the trimmed V and J ends, which lost 0 bases and 2 bases, there was a span of 8 bases. The CDR3 DNA reads TGTGCCAGCAGCGTAGACTCCCTTCAAGAGACCCAGTACTTC. Translating it yields CASSVDSLQETQYF.

The chain has TRBV6-2 or TRBV6-3 and TRBJ2-5, with 11 bases lining up with TRBD1. Germline CDR1 and CDR2: MNHEY and SVGEGT. This CDR3 spans 16 amino acids. After removal of 6 bases from V and 4 bases from J, the junction contained 10 bases not matched to a gene. This chain's CDR3 is CASSAPGTGGRETQYF. The CDR3 DNA sequence: TGTGCCAGCAGCGCCCCTGGGACAGGGGGGAGAGAGACCCAGTACTTC.

V gene TRBV15 combines with J gene TRBJ1-1; unclear D gene. V shed 5 bases and J shed 3 bases, with 16 bases lying between them. The CDR3 has 15 residues. Germline V lookup: CDR1 LNHNV, CDR2 YYDKDF (reference sequence). DNA of the CDR3: TGTGCCACCAGCCTCCTCAGCTGGGCTGACACTGAAGCTTTCTTT. Translated: CATSLLSWADTEAFF.

This sequence joins TRBV3-1 (or the pseudogene TRBV3-2) and TRBJ1-4, with 8 nucleotides matching TRBD1. Germline V lookup: CDR1 LGHDT, CDR2 YNNKEL (reference sequence). CDR3 length: 15 amino acids. Trimming removed 0 bases from V and 8 bases from J; junction bases left unmatched: 5. In nucleotides, the CDR3 is TGTGCCAGCAGCCAAGAACCAAGGACAGGGGAAAAACTGTTTTTT. Encoded protein: CASSQEPRTGEKLFF.

This clone showed up just once. The chain employs TRBV7-8 and TRBJ1-1; 7 bases line up with TRBD1. Trimming cost V 2 bases and J 1 base; bases outside gene matches: 4. This CDR3 is 15 amino acids long. Germline V gives CDR1 SGHVS, CDR2 FQNEAQ. In DNA form, the CDR3 reads TGTGCCAGCAGCTTACTACGGACAGGGAACACTGAAGCTTTCTTT. Translating it yields CASSLLRTGNTEAFF.

This clone was seen once. The chain couples TRBV12-5 to TRBJ1-1; possible D gene TRBD1, 6 bases. The CDR3 contains 13 residues. Germline CDR1 reads LGHNT; CDR2 reads FRNRAP. Trimming removed 5 bases from V and 5 bases from J, with 12 bases in between. Here the CDR3 DNA reads TGTGCTAGTGGTGCCTCAGGGGCAACTGAAGCTTTCTTT. Its translation is CASGASGATEAFF.

V and J are TRBV19 and TRBJ1-1; TRBD1 aligns across 7 bases. The CDR3 consists of 14 residues. J gave up 6 bases and V 9 bases, and 13 bases lay outside the gene matches. Looked up from germline, CDR1 is LNHDA and CDR2 is SQIVND (reference sequence). CDR3 DNA sequence: TGTGCCAGCAAAGTACAGGGGAGTGTAGCTGAAGCTTTCTTT. Translation: CASKVQGSVAEAFF. The complete variable domain, with remaining parts taken from reference TRBV19 and TRBJ1-1, reads DGGITQSPKYLFRKEGQNVTLSCEQNLNHDAMYWYRQDPGQGLRLIYYSQIVNDFQKGDIAEGYSVSREKKESFPLTVTSAQKNPTAFYLCASKVQGSVAEAFFGQGTRLTVV.

This chain links TRBV11-1 with TRBJ1-1; 11 bases agree with TRBD1. Germline CDR1 is SGHAT and CDR2 is FQDESV (reference sequence). This CDR3 has 16 amino acids. Trimming took 4 bases from V and 6 from J; bases not matched to a gene: 10. The CDR3 nucleotides read TGTGCCAGCAGCTCGCGGGACAGGGGGGTCGGGCCTGAAGCTTTCTTT. Translating it yields CASSSRDRGVGPEAFF.

The rearrangement uses TRBV6-1 and TRBJ2-3; 9 nucleotides agree with TRBD1. The germline V gene has CDR1 MNHNS and CDR2 SASEGT. V shed 2 bases and J 3 bases; nucleotides not matched to a gene: 12. This CDR3 is 18 amino acids long. The CDR3 DNA is TGTGCCAGCAGTGAACGACAGAACAGGGGGCGAGAGACAGATACGCAGTATTTT. It codes for CASSERQNRGRETDTQYF.

V usage is TRBV11-1 and J usage is TRBJ2-2; 7 bases agree with TRBD1. After removal of 4 bases from V and 0 bases from J, the junction contained 2 bases not matched to a gene. Germline CDR1 reads SGHAT; CDR2 reads FQDESV (reference sequence). The CDR3 has 15 residues. CDR3 amino acids: CASSYDRANTGELFF. The CDR3 DNA follows: TGTGCCAGCAGCTACGACAGGGCGAACACCGGGGAGCTGTTTTTT.

This clone appeared once. The V and J genes are TRBV29-1 and TRBJ2-7, with D unresolved. Germline assignment: CDR1 SQVTM and CDR2 ANQGSEA. This CDR3 spans 11 amino acids. The ends were cut back, 1 base at V and 3 bases at J, with 4 bases in the middle. The CDR3 DNA is TGCAGCGTTGAAGCCGGCTACGAGCAGTACTTC. Translated: CSVEAGYEQYF.

The chain employs TRBV30 and TRBJ1-1; D is possibly TRBD1 (5 bases). V was clipped by 8 bases and J by 6 bases, with 25 bases between them. Germline lookup yields CDR1 GTSNPN and CDR2 SVGIG (reference sequence). The CDR3 has 15 amino acids. The CDR3 protein is CAAGAGTIQGAEAFF. DNA for the CDR3: TGTGCCGCCGGTGCCGGGACTATCCAAGGGGCTGAAGCTTTCTTT.

The rearrangement links TRBV5-1 to TRBJ2-2, with 13 bases lining up with TRBD2. The CDR3 has 20 amino acids. V lost 5 bases to trimming and J lost 3 bases; unmatched junction nucleotides: 16. From germline, CDR1 is SGHRS and CDR2 YFSETQ. The CDR3 sequence: CASSFTPNIGLAGDTGELFF. The CDR3 DNA reads as TGCGCCAGCAGTTTTACCCCGAATATCGGACTAGCGGGAGACACCGGGGAGCTGTTTTTT. Using reference TRBV5-1 and TRBJ2-2 for the parts outside the CDR3, the full variable domain is KAGVTQTPRYLIKTRGQQVTLSCSPISGHRSVSWYQQTPGQGLQFLFEYFSETQRNKGNFPGRFSGRQFSNSRSEMNVSTLELGDSALYLCASSFTPNIGLAGDTGELFFGEGSRLTVL.

V gene TRBV10-3 combines with J gene TRBJ2-2; 10 bases are shared with TRBD2. Germline V CDR1 and CDR2: ENHRY, SYGVKD. CDR3 length equals 15 residues. After removal of 6 bases from V and 6 bases from J, the junction contained 7 bases not matched to a gene. CDR3 sequence reads: CAISQLAGDAGELFF. For the CDR3, the DNA is TGTGCCATCAGCCAGCTAGCGGGAGACGCCGGGGAGCTGTTTTTT.